This TCR beta chain was sequenced during a study of CD8+ T cells in alopecia areata. Points from the study as a whole: TCR sharing across patients was less clear than in mice, possibly HLA-related. Normal scalp had lower clonality than lesional scalp, with alopecia totalis/universalis lesions showing this most strongly.

In each case, RNA was isolated and then reverse transcribed into cDNA as the sequencing template. Data came from immunoSEQ multiplex PCR; TCRdb stores just in-frame clones and leaves some out. The sample comprises 150,000 or so clones, around 71% of which are singletons, and over 10% rests with the top ten. On this clone itself: Its antigen is still unknown.

The CDR3 is 15 amino acids. The ends were cut back, 3 bases at V and 4 bases at J, with 13 bases in the middle. Both peripheral blood and punch biopsies of lesional scalp skin were obtained from patients who had alopecia areata. The material was CD8+ T cells sorted from blood, obtained at week 0. This sequence joins TRBV23-1 and TRBJ2-1; D may be TRBD1 (6 bases). TRBV23-1 is assigned to the ORF class and has an uncertain function. This clonotype was obtained from a human donor with alopecia areata. The CDR3 sequence is CASSHASTGYNEQFF. The CDR3 bases are TGCGCCAGCAGTCATGCTTCGACAGGTTACAATGAGCAGTTCTTC.